This entry features one TCR beta chain sequence. The antigen it recognizes is unknown. No per-base quality is available; no much larger clone lies one base away. Via the germline V gene, CDR1 is MDHEN and CDR2 SYDVKM. The CDR3 contains 13 residues, cysteine and phenylalanine counted. Just CDR3 DNA is preserved here, 39 bases in frame from base 1. The junction shows trimming of 1 base on V and 2 bases on J, plus 3 bases between the germline ends. These data are taken from a study of T cell responses to AZD1222 COVID-19 vaccine (dated by TCRdb to 2020 to 2022). Background on the whole study: Because spike-specific TCR depth and breadth did not differ between the two schedules, AZD1222 recipients who got a second dose at roughly 4 weeks were pooled with those who got a second dose at roughly 12 weeks. TCR sequencing was performed for some 250 trial participants, of whom around 200 were given two doses of AZD1222 and 26 were given two doses of MenACWY control vaccine. Trial participants were enrolled by age into subgroups of 18-55, 56-69 and 70-plus years, and roughly 150, 30 and 60 TCR-sequenced participants, respectively, were included in these subgroups.

According to the study, the label for this sample's time point signals: baseline before first vaccination. The vaccinee samples were drawn from two UK trials, COV001 and COV002, one of which was a single-blind randomized controlled phase 2/3 trial testing AZD1222 (ChAdOx1 nCoV-19) in healthy adults. Trial participant PBMC samples were collected at day 0 and day 28 after the second dose for TCRbeta chain sequencing. The research as a whole found: The 56-69-year group was small, and its depth increase did not reach significance, likely because of low power. The whole spike protein was spanned by vaccine-associated CD4 TCRs, and dominant responses were seen in regions 160-218 and 743-854. Epitopes outside the regions mutated in the B.1.351 and B.1.1.7 variants were reportedly recognized by nearly half of the unique spike-specific TCRs. Most participants were white British and females outnumbered males, and the authors suggested that clonal diversity may have been underestimated. Because no samples from the day 14 peak response were available, repertoires could be characterized only after the peak T cell response. A significant rise in spike-specific TCR breadth and depth was observed after two AZD1222 doses relative to day 0 and relative to MenACWY recipients. Only five to seven AZD1222 recipients were SARS-CoV-2 seropositive at baseline, limiting conclusions about previously exposed vaccinees.

The CDR3 regions of human TCRbeta chains were analyzed by immunosequencing. The study's own analysis went as follows. TCRs in the repertoires were matched against a reference library of SARS-CoV-2-specific TCRs that had been generated with the MIRA antigen-specificity platform. Breadth meant the fraction of unique TCRs that were SARS-CoV-2-associated, whereas depth meant the fraction of total T cells that were SARS-CoV-2-associated. Each spike-specific TCR was assigned to its reactive spike region and to a CD4 or CD8 class using the MIRA data. Log10-transformed breadth and depth values were compared by one-way ANOVA with Sidak's multiple comparisons tests. TCRdb stores this immuneACCESS table with in-frame sequences only. Part of the clones is absent; in the studies checked, under half of the shortfall reflects unresolved V genes, and no reason is known for the rest. The V and J calls and the clone size are those of that table, but D and trimming were determined from the DNA. Present in this sample are 150,000 to 180,000 clones, roughly 90% of which were seen just once. The ten most abundant clones make up 15% to 20% of the sample.

The TCR was taken from an adult in good health. The V and J segments used are TRBV28 and TRBJ1-5, with the D segment identity uncertain. This specimen was peripheral blood, taken on day 0 of AZD1222 vaccination. The nucleotide sequence reads TGTGCCAGCAGTTTATCCGGCAATCAGCCCCAGCATTTT. Its protein product is CASSLSGNQPQHF.